The 18 T cell receptor beta chains below come from one sample, sequenced in a study of cytomegalovirus exposure and HLA in healthy donors. The data were produced by immunoSEQ multiplex PCR, yet TCRdb's version contains in-frame clones alone and is incomplete. The sample includes roughly 98,000 clones, roughly 89% of them seen just once. Sequenced input: PBMCs. These receptors all come from a woman aged 30 to 39 in good health and CMV-seronegative.

The rearrangement joins TRBV10-2 to TRBJ1-1; possibly TRBD1 for D (5 bases). CDR3 length equals 15 residues. Per germline, CDR1 WSHSY and CDR2 SAAADI. Trimming stripped 0 bases from V and 0 bases from J, with 8 bases between. The CDR3 loop is CASSESRTLNTEAFF. CDR3 sequence (DNA): TGCGCCAGCAGTGAGTCGAGGACATTGAACACTGAAGCTTTCTTT.

The V and J genes are TRBV7-4 and TRBJ1-5; D perhaps matches TRBD1 (6 bases). With 3 bases removed from V and 0 bases from J, the gap between germline ends came to 33 bases. Germline CDR1 reads SGHVT; CDR2 reads SQSDAQ. The CDR3 spans 23 residues. CDR3 sequence reads: CASSFSRPGPEGGGSYSNQPQHF. CDR3 sequence (DNA): TGTGCCAGCAGCTTCTCCCGACCGGGGCCGGAAGGGGGGGGCAGTTATAGCAATCAGCCCCAGCATTTT.

The chain employs TRBV5-5 and TRBJ2-7; weak D call: TRBD1 (5 bases). Germline V lookup: CDR1 SGHKS, CDR2 YYEKEE (reference sequence). This CDR3 comprises 12 residues. With 2 bases removed from V and 3 bases from J, the gap between germline ends came to 6 bases. CDR3 loop: CASSFQGYEQYF. The CDR3 DNA follows: TGTGCCAGCAGCTTTCAGGGCTACGAGCAGTACTTC. The variable domain in full, with the rest retrieved from reference TRBV5-5 and TRBJ2-7, is DAGVTQSPTHLIKTRGQQVTLRCSPISGHKSVSWYQQVLGQGPQFIFQYYEKEERGRGNFPDRFSARQFPNYSSELNVNALLLGDSALYLCASSFQGYEQYFGPGTRLTVT.

This sequence joins TRBV29-1 and TRBJ1-1, with 9 bases fitting TRBD1. Germline V CDR1 and CDR2: SQVTM, ANQGSEA. V gave up 3 bases and J gave up 8 bases; unmatched junction bases: 10. This CDR3 contains 14 residues. The CDR3 DNA is TGCAGCGTTGATCAAAGGACAGGGGATTTCGAAGCTTTCTTT. This translates into CSVDQRTGDFEAFF.

The chain combines TRBV2 with TRBJ1-2; D gene unclear. Germline V gives CDR1 SNHLY, CDR2 FYNNEI. The V and J ends lost 8 bases and 5 bases respectively, with 12 bases between them. CDR3 length: 12 amino acids. The CDR3 sequence: CASGQERYGYTF. In DNA, the CDR3 is TGTGCCAGCGGGCAGGAAAGGTATGGCTACACCTTC.

The gene calls are TRBV27 and TRBJ1-1; D uncertain. Germline V CDR1 and CDR2: MNHEY, SMNVEV (reference sequence). The CDR3 contains 14 residues. V lost 1 base and J lost 6, with 12 bases in between. CDR3 sequence reads: CASSLYHAGAEAFF. DNA of the CDR3: TGTGCCAGCAGTTTATACCACGCCGGAGCTGAAGCTTTCTTT.

The rearrangement links TRBV28 to TRBJ2-1, with D perhaps TRBD2 (6 bases). Per the germline V gene, CDR1 is MDHEN and CDR2 is SYDVKM. The CDR3 has 14 amino acids. With 7 bases removed from V and 7 bases from J, the gap between germline ends came to 17 bases. CDR3 in amino acids: CASIRSGGRNEQFF. The CDR3 coding sequence is TGTGCCAGCATTCGGAGTGGGGGGAGGAATGAGCAGTTCTTC.

The chain joins TRBV5-1 to TRBJ2-1, with 9 positions matching TRBD2. Germline CDR1 and CDR2: SGHRS and YFSETQ. Losses at the gene ends were 8 bases for V and 5 bases for J; bases not matched to a gene: 26. The CDR3 sequence is 20 residues long. DNA of the CDR3: TGCGCCAGTTACTTAGAACCCCAGCGGGAGGTACGGGAATCTCACAATGAGCAGTTCTTC. It yields the protein CASYLEPQREVRESHNEQFF. The full variable domain, completed using reference TRBV5-1 and TRBJ2-1, is KAGVTQTPRYLIKTRGQQVTLSCSPISGHRSVSWYQQTPGQGLQFLFEYFSETQRNKGNFPGRFSGRQFSNSRSEMNVSTLELGDSALYLCASYLEPQREVRESHNEQFFGPGTRLTVL.

This rearrangement joins TRBV5-1 to TRBJ2-3; D gene uncertain. Germline-derived CDR1 and CDR2 are SGHRS and YFSETQ. Trimming cost V 0 bases and J 2 bases, with 7 bases left between them. The CDR3 consists of 14 residues. The CDR3 sequence is CASSLAQATDTQYF. CDR3 DNA: TGCGCCAGCAGCTTGGCCCAAGCCACAGATACGCAGTATTTT.

The rearrangement links TRBV6-5 to TRBJ2-1; D possibly corresponds to TRBD2 (5 bases). This CDR3 has 14 residues. Germline lookup yields CDR1 MNHEY and CDR2 SVGAGI. V shed 6 bases and J shed 10 bases, with 19 bases lying between them. This CDR3 is CASSLGPGFGEQFF. The DNA of the CDR3 is TGTGCCAGCAGCCTTGGACCGGGGTTCGGGGAGCAGTTCTTC.

The chain couples TRBV27 to TRBJ1-2, with unresolved D. Germline assignment: CDR1 MNHEY and CDR2 SMNVEV (reference sequence). Trimming took 2 bases from V and 10 from J, leaving 11 bases between them. The CDR3 has 12 amino acids. CDR3 DNA sequence: TGTGCCAGCAGTTTAGGGAGGACCCCCTACACCTTC. This codes for CASSLGRTPYTF.

This chain joins TRBV11-2 and TRBJ2-7, with 12 nucleotides matching TRBD2. CDR1 SGHAT and CDR2 FQNNGV come from the germline V gene. The CDR3 extends over 14 amino acids. The trim removed 5 bases at V and 6 bases at J, leaving 5 bases unmatched. CDR3 bases: TGTGCCAGCAGCGCGACTAGCGGGAGCCTCGAGCAGTACTTC. The encoded protein is CASSATSGSLEQYF.

The chain couples TRBV6-1 to TRBJ1-2; 8 positions match TRBD1. The CDR3 runs to 14 residues. Looked up from germline, CDR1 is MNHNS and CDR2 is SASEGT. Losses at the gene ends were 3 bases for V and 7 bases for J; bases not matched to a gene: 7. The CDR3 sequence: CASSDGQGAGGYTF. DNA for the CDR3: TGTGCCAGCAGTGACGGGCAGGGGGCGGGTGGCTACACCTTC.

The chain uses TRBV19 and TRBJ2-1; the D gene is possibly TRBD2 (5 bases). Trimming took 3 bases from V and 3 from J, leaving 9 bases between them. There are 14 residues in the CDR3. From germline, CDR1 is LNHDA and CDR2 SQIVND (reference sequence). CDR3 in amino acids: CASSITTNYNEQFF. Here the CDR3 DNA reads TGTGCCAGTAGTATCACGACTAACTACAATGAGCAGTTCTTC.

This chain links TRBV7-3 with TRBJ1-1, with D unresolved. With 1 base removed from V and 2 bases from J, the gap between germline ends came to 11 bases. The CDR3 sequence is 15 residues long. Germline loops: CDR1 SGHTA, CDR2 FQGTGA. CDR3 coding DNA: TGTGCCAGCAGCTTAATGAGTGGAGAAAACACTGAAGCTTTCTTT. This codes for CASSLMSGENTEAFF.

This clone was seen a few times. The chain joins TRBV2 to TRBJ1-6; 11 nucleotides match TRBD1. The CDR3 contains 14 residues. V trimming: 9 bases; J trimming: 10 bases; junction bases outside the gene matches: 8. Germline V CDR1 and CDR2: SNHLY, FYNNEI. CDR3 sequence: CASLPGQGGSPLHF. The CDR3 nucleotides are TGTGCCAGTTTACCGGGACAGGGGGGGTCACCCCTCCACTTT.

This chain uses TRBV18 with TRBJ2-5, with D hard to call. The length of the CDR3 is 14 residues. Deletions cut 0 bases from V and 5 bases from J, with 10 bases between. The germline CDR1 and CDR2 sequences are KGHSH and LQKENI. CDR3 region: CASSPPRSVETQYF. Here the CDR3 DNA reads TGTGCCAGCTCACCACCCCGTTCAGTGGAGACCCAGTACTTC.

The chain carries TRBV4-2 and TRBJ2-1; D is ambiguous. V lost 0 bases to trimming and J lost 12 bases, with 12 bases between them. In germline, CDR1 is LGHNA, CDR2 YNFKEQ. The CDR3 runs to 13 residues. The CDR3 coding sequence is TGTGCCAGCAGCCAAGATGAGGCATCCGCGCAGTTCTTC. It yields the protein CASSQDEASAQFF.